Given below is one T cell receptor (beta chain) in context. This clone appeared a single time. The antigen this receptor binds is unknown. The record has no base qualities; no much larger clone is one base away. This entry belongs to a study of T cell responses to AZD1222 COVID-19 vaccine (dated by TCRdb to 2020 to 2022). Turning to the overall study: AZD1222 recipients with second doses at about 4 weeks or about 12 weeks were pooled, because spike-specific TCR depth and breadth did not differ between schedules. TCR sequencing was performed for about 250 trial participants, of whom about 200 were given two doses of AZD1222 and about 25 were given two doses of MenACWY control vaccine. Enrollment into the trials was organized by age into subgroups of 18-55, 56-69 and 70-plus years, and those subgroups contained approximately 160, 26 and 62 TCR-sequenced participants, respectively.

General study outcomes and caveats: Only a handful of AZD1222 recipients were SARS-CoV-2 seropositive at baseline, limiting conclusions about previously exposed vaccinees. Spike-specific TCR breadth and depth rose significantly after two AZD1222 doses compared with day 0 and with MenACWY recipients. Nearly half of unique spike-specific TCRs reportedly recognized epitopes outside regions mutated in the B.1.351 and B.1.1.7 variants. In the small 56-69-year group, the increase in depth fell short of significance, most likely because of low power. The whole spike protein was spanned by vaccine-associated CD4 TCRs, and dominant responses were seen in regions 160-218 and 743-854. Most participants were white British and females outnumbered males, and the authors suggested that clonal diversity may have been underestimated. No day 14 peak-response samples were available, so repertoires were characterized only after the peak T cell response.

The CDR3 regions of human TCRbeta chains were analyzed by immunosequencing. The study's own analysis went as follows. Repertoire TCRs were matched against a reference library of SARS-CoV-2-specific TCRs generated with the MIRA antigen-specificity platform. Breadth meant the fraction of unique TCRs that were SARS-CoV-2-associated, whereas depth meant the fraction of total T cells that were SARS-CoV-2-associated. Using the MIRA data, each spike-specific TCR was assigned both to the spike region to which the TCR was reactive and to a CD4 or CD8 class. Log10-transformed breadth and depth values were compared by one-way ANOVA with Sidak's multiple comparisons tests. TCRdb re-hosts the immuneACCESS table, in-frame sequences only. Its copies lack some clones; in the studies checked, an unresolved V gene accounts for under half of them, and the cause for the rest is not known. The V and J calls and the clone size are those of that table, but D and trimming were determined from the DNA. This sample comprises 70,000 or so clones, around 80% of them detected only once. The top ten constitute 9.5% to 13% of the sample.

The sample's time point label, in plain terms: baseline before first vaccination. Vaccinee samples were obtained from the UK trials COV001 and COV002, which included a single-blind randomized controlled phase 2/3 trial of AZD1222 (ChAdOx1 nCoV-19) in healthy adults. For TCRbeta chain sequencing, PBMC samples from trial participants were taken at day 0 and at day 28 after the second dose. CDR1 and CDR2 are drawn from the germline V gene: MNHEY, SVGEGT. The CDR3 measures 18 amino acids from cysteine to phenylalanine. CDR3 DNA only is kept here, 54 bases in frame from base 1. V and J lose 0 bases and 4 bases, and a span of 19 bases separates them.

This chain is built from TRBV6-2 or TRBV6-3 and TRBJ1-5; a confident D gene designation cannot be given. The receptor's source is an adult in good health. This material consisted of peripheral blood, taken on day 0 of AZD1222 vaccination. The CDR3 here reads CASSYSPTEVGGNQPQHF. The DNA sequence follows: TGTGCCAGCAGTTACTCTCCGACCGAGGTCGGAGGAAATCAGCCCCAGCATTTT.